What follows describes a single TCR beta chain. This clonotype was recorded many times. Its antigen is still unknown. No much larger clone is present one base from it, and per-base qualities are unavailable. The source of the sample is a study of T-cell memory formation after mild COVID-19 (dated by TCRdb to about 2021). A note on the overall study: Most TCR sequence clusters were specific to one of the two donors. The cohort comprised two young, previously healthy adult volunteers, one female and one male. In a couple of donors, T-cell clones that expanded and contracted after mild COVID-19 were tracked by sequencing TCRalpha and TCRbeta repertoires over time. Summary of the overall study and its limitations: The study included only a couple of mild cases, and larger cohorts that include severe cases with pre-infection samples were judged to be necessary. Some responding clones were detected in pre-infection memory, which suggested that pre-existing cross-reactive memory T cells had joined the SARS-CoV-2 response. Contracting CD4+ clones appeared mostly in the CM and EM memory subsets, whereas CD8+ clones were enriched in EMRA. SARS-CoV-2 specificity was not confirmed for the second-wave clones peaking on day 37. From day 15 to 85, contracting clones showed balanced CD4/CD8 phenotypes, whereas a second wave of clones that expanded from day 15 to 37 leaned towards CD4+.

This sample was sequenced with an Illumina NovaSeq 6000. TCRalpha and TCRbeta cDNA libraries were built by 5'RACE with constant-segment primers, adding sample barcodes and unique molecular identifiers. RNA was extracted from every sample with Trizol reagent. Libraries were amplified in two PCR steps, with a second sample barcode and Illumina TruSeq adapters added in the second step. Sequencing of the libraries was done on an Illumina NovaSeq, producing 2 x 150 bp paired-end reads. In the authors' own workflow: Demultiplexing of reads and collapsing into UMI-guided consensus sequences were performed with migec v1.2.7. With mixcr v2.1.11, UMI consensuses were aligned to TRA and TRB V and J templates and assembled into clonotypes. A clonotype was counted as expanded or contracted only when both edgeR and NoisET called the clonotype significant, with the noise models trained on biological replicates. For edgeR calls, the cutoffs were a false discovery rate-adjusted p below 0.01 and a log2 fold-change threshold of 1. PCA with hierarchical clustering of max-normalized trajectories of the 1000 most abundant clonotypes was used as exploratory dynamics analysis. Separately sequenced CD4+ and CD8+ repertoires were used to assign a CD4 or CD8 phenotype to each responding clone. The public sequencing data were trimmed at Q25 with fastp and processed into clonotypes with MiXCR by TCRdb, which kept only in-frame beta chains. Rows are unified per CDR3 protein, each entry keeping the most common DNA and genes. TCRdb's processing, not the authors', yielded these V and J calls. The sample table records a few hundred thousand distinct CDR3 sequences; approximately 16% of these occur just once. The ten largest clones represent 20% to 25% of the sample.

PBMCs were isolated by Ficoll-Paque density gradient centrifugation. V is cut by 4 bases and J by 3 bases, and the space between the germline ends is 16 bases. CDR1 and CDR2 (MNHEY, SMNVEV) derive from the germline V gene (reference sequence). Its CDR3 holds 15 amino acids, cysteine through phenylalanine. The only DNA kept is the CDR3, 45 bases in frame from the first base. Recombination linked TRBV27 to TRBJ2-7; TRBD2 might be the D gene, on 6 matching bases. The TCR sequence derives from a man between 18 and 29 years old who had mild COVID-19 (a few samples of this study predate the infection). The sample titles of this study are shuffled in the database, so cell type and time point are left out; the donor was told from shared clones. The sequenced material came from PBMCs or a T cell subset sorted from them (not recorded which). This receptor carries the CDR3 CASSSSGTGDYEQYF. The DNA sequence is given as TGTGCCAGCAGTTCGTCCGGGACGGGAGACTACGAGCAGTACTTC.